Listed here are 12 T cell receptor beta chains from one sample, sequenced in a study of Ad26.COV2.S vaccination and SARS-CoV-2 variants. The treatment denotes: 15 to 20 received Ad26.COV2.S at low or high dose, single or two shots; a few received placebo; per-sample allocation not given. Sample collection was performed on day 63 after the first vaccine or placebo injection. The table came from immunoSEQ multiplex PCR; TCRdb's copy has only in-frame clones and leaves some out. The repertoire holds more than 300,000 clones, with 75% to 90% as singletons. This specimen was peripheral blood, taken in a trial of Ad26.COV2.S vaccine versus placebo. The receptors originated from a person aged 18-60 years who received the Ad26.COV2.S COVID-19 vaccine or a placebo.

The chain uses TRBV4-3 and TRBJ2-1, with D perhaps TRBD2 (5 bases). The CDR3 has 17 amino acids. V was pared by 3 bases and J by 5 bases, with 20 bases between. The germline V gene has CDR1 LGHNA and CDR2 YSLEER. CDR3 sequence reads: CASSQSGLGGANNEQFF. DNA for the CDR3: TGCGCCAGCAGCCAGTCGGGGTTGGGCGGTGCAAACAATGAGCAGTTCTTC.

V and J are TRBV7-9 and TRBJ2-7, with D uncertain. Germline CDR1 SEHNR, CDR2 FQNEAQ (reference sequence). The CDR3 is made up of 10 amino acids. Trimming took 5 bases from V and 2 from J, leaving 1 base between them. The CDR3 coding sequence is TGTGCCAGCAGCACCTACGAGCAGTACTTC. Protein sequence: CASSTYEQYF.

The rearrangement joins TRBV19 to TRBJ2-7; 9 bases match TRBD1. The V gene end was trimmed by 6 bases and the J gene end by 1 base; junction bases not matched to a gene: 7. From germline, CDR1 is LNHDA and CDR2 SQIVND (reference sequence). The CDR3 runs to 15 residues. CDR3 DNA sequence: TGTGCCAGTAGCGGTACCGGGACAGGGTCCTACGAGCAGTACTTC. Amino acids: CASSGTGTGSYEQYF.

V usage is TRBV6-2 or TRBV6-3 and J usage is TRBJ1-2; D remains ambiguous. CDR1 is MNHEY, CDR2 SVGEGT, per germline. CDR3 length equals 13 residues. Trimming took 2 bases from V and 4 from J, leaving 8 bases between them. The CDR3 region is CASSYQVIYGYTF. The DNA for the CDR3 is TGTGCCAGCAGTTACCAGGTTATCTATGGCTACACCTTC.

The gene calls are TRBV6-1 and TRBJ1-4; D may be TRBD1 (6 bases). The CDR3 runs to 16 residues. The V gene lost 3 bases and the J gene lost 0 bases, with 11 bases spanning the gap. Germline CDR1 is MNHNS and CDR2 is SASEGT. The CDR3 nucleotides are TGTGCCAGCAGTGACCGGGACACCGCAACTAATGAAAAACTGTTTTTT. Protein sequence: CASSDRDTATNEKLFF.

The chain links TRBV12-1 to TRBJ2-2; the table's TRBD2 call for D was not verified on the DNA. TRBV12-1 is noted as a pseudogene. The CDR3 totals 17 residues. CDR3 nucleotides: TGTGCCAGCAAGCTTGGTAGTGGACTAGCGGGAGCCGGGGAGCTGTTTTTT. This codes for CASKLGSGLAGAGELFF.

The genes are TRBV15 and TRBJ1-3; D unresolved. Trimming cost V 2 bases and J 2 bases, with 16 bases left between them. The V gene's germline CDR1 is LNHNV and CDR2 YYDKDF (reference sequence). The CDR3 is 17 residues long. The CDR3 here is CATSRNSPPGAGNTIYF. In DNA, the CDR3 is TGTGCCACCAGCAGAAACTCTCCCCCGGGCGCTGGAAACACCATATATTTT.

The chain recombines TRBV27 with TRBJ1-2, with unresolved D. Germline CDR1 is MNHEY and CDR2 is SMNVEV (reference sequence). The CDR3 has 13 amino acids. V lost 5 bases, J lost 4 bases, and 11 bases lay in between. The CDR3 is CASSDGPLYGYTF. For the CDR3, the DNA is TGTGCCAGCAGTGACGGACCCCTCTATGGCTACACCTTC.

The V call is TRBV27, the J call TRBJ2-7; 12 bases match TRBD2. V gave up 5 bases and J gave up 9 bases; unmatched junction bases: 8. The CDR3 consists of 14 residues. CDR1 is MNHEY and CDR2 is SMNVEV in the germline V gene (reference sequence). The CDR3 here is CASSQTSGRSGQYF. CDR3 DNA: TGTGCCAGCAGTCAGACTAGCGGGAGATCTGGGCAGTACTTC.

This clone was counted a single time. This chain joins TRBV9 and TRBJ2-5; D is possibly TRBD2 (6 bases). Per the germline V gene, CDR1 is SGDLS and CDR2 is YYNGEE. The CDR3 runs to 12 residues. Trimming cost V 2 bases and J 7 bases, with 9 bases left between them. The CDR3 spells CASSVGGGTQYF. In nucleotides, the CDR3 is TGTGCCAGCAGCGTGGGGGGAGGGACCCAGTACTTC.

The CDR3 DNA follows: TGTGCCAGCTCTATTCCGGGAGCGACAGGGGGATACGATACGCAGTATTTT. Its translation: CASSIPGATGGYDTQYF. The chain employs TRBV18 and TRBJ2-3; 9 bases agree with TRBD1. Germline-derived CDR1 and CDR2 are KGHSH and LQKENI. The CDR3 has 17 amino acids. V lost 6 bases to trimming and J lost 6 bases; unmatched junction nucleotides: 16.

The CDR3 here is CSVEGHNTGELFF. CDR3 in DNA: TGCAGCGTTGAAGGACACAACACCGGGGAGCTGTTTTTT. The J gene is TRBJ2-2, the V gene TRBV29-1; D uncertain. The CDR3 contains 13 residues. Germline V CDR1 and CDR2: SQVTM, ANQGSEA. Trimming left V 1 base short and J 2 bases short, with 5 bases between.